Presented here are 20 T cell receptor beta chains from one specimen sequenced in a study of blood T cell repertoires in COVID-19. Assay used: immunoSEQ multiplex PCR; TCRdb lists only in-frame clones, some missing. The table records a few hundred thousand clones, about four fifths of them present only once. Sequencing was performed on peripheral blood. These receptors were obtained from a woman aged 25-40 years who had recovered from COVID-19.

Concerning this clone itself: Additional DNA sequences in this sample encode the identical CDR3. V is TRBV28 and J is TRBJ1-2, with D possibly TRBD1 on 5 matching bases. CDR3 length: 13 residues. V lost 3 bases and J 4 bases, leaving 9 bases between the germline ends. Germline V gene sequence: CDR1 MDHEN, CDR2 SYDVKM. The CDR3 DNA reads TGTGCCAGCAGTTTGGGGCAGGGCTATGGCTACACCTTC. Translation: CASSLGQGYGYTF.

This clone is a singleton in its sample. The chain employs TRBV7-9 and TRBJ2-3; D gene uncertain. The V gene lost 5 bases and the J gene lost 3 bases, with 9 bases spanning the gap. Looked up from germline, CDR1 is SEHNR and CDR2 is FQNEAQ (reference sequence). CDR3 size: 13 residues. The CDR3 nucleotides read TGTGCCAGCAGCCCAAGCGAGACAGATACGCAGTATTTT. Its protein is CASSPSETDTQYF.

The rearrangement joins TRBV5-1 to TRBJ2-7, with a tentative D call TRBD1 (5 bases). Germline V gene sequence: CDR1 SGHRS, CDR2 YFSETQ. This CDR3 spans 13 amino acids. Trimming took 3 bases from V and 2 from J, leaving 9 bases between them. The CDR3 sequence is CASSSTRAYEQYF. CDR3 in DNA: TGCGCCAGCAGCTCCACCAGGGCCTACGAGCAGTACTTC.

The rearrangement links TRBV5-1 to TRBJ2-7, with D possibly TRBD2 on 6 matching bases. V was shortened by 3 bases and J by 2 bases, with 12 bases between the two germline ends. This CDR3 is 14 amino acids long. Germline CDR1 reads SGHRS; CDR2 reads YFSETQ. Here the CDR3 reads CASSSVAETYEQYF. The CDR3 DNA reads TGCGCCAGCAGCTCCGTAGCGGAGACCTACGAGCAGTACTTC. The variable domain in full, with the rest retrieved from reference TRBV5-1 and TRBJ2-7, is KAGVTQTPRYLIKTRGQQVTLSCSPISGHRSVSWYQQTPGQGLQFLFEYFSETQRNKGNFPGRFSGRQFSNSRSEMNVSTLELGDSALYLCASSSVAETYEQYFGPGTRLTVT.

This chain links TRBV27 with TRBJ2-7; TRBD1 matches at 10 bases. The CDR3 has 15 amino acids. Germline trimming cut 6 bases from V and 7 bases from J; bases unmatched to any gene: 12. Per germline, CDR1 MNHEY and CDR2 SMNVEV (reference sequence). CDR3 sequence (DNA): TGTGCCAGCAGACCCAGACAGGGGGCCTTTGGGGAGCAGTACTTC. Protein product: CASRPRQGAFGEQYF.

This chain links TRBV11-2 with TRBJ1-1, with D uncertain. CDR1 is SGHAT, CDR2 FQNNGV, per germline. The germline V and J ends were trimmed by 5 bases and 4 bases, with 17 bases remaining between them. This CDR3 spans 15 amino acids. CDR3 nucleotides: TGTGCCAGCAGCGTGGGAGGGAATCCTGGCACTGAAGCTTTCTTT. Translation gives CASSVGGNPGTEAFF.

For the CDR3, the DNA is TGTGCCAGCAGCTCCCGGACAGGACTCACCGGGGAGCTGTTTTTT. This encodes CASSSRTGLTGELFF. The chain employs TRBV11-3 and TRBJ2-2; 7 bases map to TRBD1. The CDR3 spans 15 residues. Per germline, CDR1 SGHNT and CDR2 YENEEA. The J segment lost 4 bases and the V segment lost 4 bases, leaving 6 bases of the junction unmatched.

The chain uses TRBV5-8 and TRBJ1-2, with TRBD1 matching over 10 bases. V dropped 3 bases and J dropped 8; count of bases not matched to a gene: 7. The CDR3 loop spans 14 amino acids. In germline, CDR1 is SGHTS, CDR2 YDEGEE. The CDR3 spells CASSSDRGLGGYTF. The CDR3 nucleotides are TGTGCCAGCAGCTCAGACAGGGGGCTTGGCGGCTACACCTTC.

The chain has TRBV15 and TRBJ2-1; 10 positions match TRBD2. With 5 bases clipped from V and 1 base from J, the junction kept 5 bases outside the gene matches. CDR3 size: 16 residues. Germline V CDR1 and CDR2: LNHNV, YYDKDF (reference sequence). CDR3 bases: TGTGCCACCAGCGCAGGACTAGCGGTTTCCTACAATGAGCAGTTCTTC. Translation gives CATSAGLAVSYNEQFF.

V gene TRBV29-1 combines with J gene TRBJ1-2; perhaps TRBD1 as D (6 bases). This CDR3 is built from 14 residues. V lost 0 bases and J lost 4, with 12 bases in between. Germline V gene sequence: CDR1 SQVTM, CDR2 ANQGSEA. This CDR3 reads CSVEDRGSGYGYTF. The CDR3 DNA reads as TGCAGCGTTGAAGACAGGGGAAGTGGCTATGGCTACACCTTC.

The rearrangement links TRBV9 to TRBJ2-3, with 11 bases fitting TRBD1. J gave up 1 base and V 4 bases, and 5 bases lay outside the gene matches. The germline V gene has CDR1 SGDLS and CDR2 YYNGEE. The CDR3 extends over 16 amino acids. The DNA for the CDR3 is TGTGCCAGCAGCCGGACAGGGGGCGATGGCACAGATACGCAGTATTTT. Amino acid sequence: CASSRTGGDGTDTQYF.

In DNA, the CDR3 is TGTGCCAGCAGCCTTAGTAAGGGGCGGTTCTACAATGAGCAGTTCTTC. This encodes CASSLSKGRFYNEQFF. The rearrangement joins TRBV11-2 to TRBJ2-1, with D tentatively TRBD1 (5 bases). V lost 5 bases, J lost 3 bases, and 17 bases lay in between. Germline V CDR1 and CDR2: SGHAT, FQNNGV. This CDR3 is built from 16 residues.

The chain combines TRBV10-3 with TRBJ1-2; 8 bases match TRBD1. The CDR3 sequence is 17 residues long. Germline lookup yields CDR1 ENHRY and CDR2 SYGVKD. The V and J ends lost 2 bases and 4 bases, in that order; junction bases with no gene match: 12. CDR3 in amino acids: CAISESTTGALSYGYTF. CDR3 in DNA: TGTGCCATCAGTGAGAGCACGACAGGGGCCCTTTCCTATGGCTACACCTTC.

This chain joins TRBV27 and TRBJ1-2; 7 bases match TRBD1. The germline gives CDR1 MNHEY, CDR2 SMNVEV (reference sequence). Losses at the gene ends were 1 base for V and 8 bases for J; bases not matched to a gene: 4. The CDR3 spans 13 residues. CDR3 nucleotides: TGTGCCAGCAGTTTATACAGGGGAAGAGGCTACACCTTC. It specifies CASSLYRGRGYTF.

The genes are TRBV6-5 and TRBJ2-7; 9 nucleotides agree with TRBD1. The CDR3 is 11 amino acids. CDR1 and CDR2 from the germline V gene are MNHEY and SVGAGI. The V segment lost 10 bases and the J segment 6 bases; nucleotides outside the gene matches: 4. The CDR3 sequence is CATDRGAEQYF. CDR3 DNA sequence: TGTGCCACGGACAGGGGAGCCGAGCAGTACTTC.

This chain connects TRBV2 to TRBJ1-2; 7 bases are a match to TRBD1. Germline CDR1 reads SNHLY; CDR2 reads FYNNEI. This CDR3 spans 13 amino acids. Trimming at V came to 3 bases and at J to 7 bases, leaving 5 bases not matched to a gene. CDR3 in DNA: TGTGCCAGCAGTGAGACAGGGAGTCCTGGCTACACCTTC. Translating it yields CASSETGSPGYTF.

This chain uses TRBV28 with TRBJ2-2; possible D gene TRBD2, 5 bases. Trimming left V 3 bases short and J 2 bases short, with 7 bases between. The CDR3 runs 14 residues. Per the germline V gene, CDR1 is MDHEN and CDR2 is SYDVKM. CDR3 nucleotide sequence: TGTGCCAGCAGTTTTGGGAGTAACACCGGGGAGCTGTTTTTT. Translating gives CASSFGSNTGELFF.

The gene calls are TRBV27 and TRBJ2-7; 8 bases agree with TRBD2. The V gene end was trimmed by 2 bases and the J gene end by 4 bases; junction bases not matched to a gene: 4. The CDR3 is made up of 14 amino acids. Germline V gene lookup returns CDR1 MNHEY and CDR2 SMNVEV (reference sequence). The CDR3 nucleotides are TGTGCCAGCAGTTTAAAGGGGACTAGGTACGAGCAGTACTTC. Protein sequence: CASSLKGTRYEQYF.

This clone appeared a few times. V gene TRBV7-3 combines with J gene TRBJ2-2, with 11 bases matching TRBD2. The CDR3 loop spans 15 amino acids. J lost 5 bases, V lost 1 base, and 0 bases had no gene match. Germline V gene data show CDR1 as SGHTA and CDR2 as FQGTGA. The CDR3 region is CASSLIAGGTGELFF. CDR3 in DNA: TGTGCCAGCAGCTTAATAGCGGGAGGGACCGGGGAGCTGTTTTTT.

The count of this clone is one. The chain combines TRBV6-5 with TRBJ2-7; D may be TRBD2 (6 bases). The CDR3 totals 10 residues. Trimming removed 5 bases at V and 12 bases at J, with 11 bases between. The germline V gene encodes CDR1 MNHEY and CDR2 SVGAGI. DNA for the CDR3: TGTGCCAGCAGTAGGGACTCTCGGTACTTC. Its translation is CASSRDSRYF.